One sample yielded the 8 T cell receptor beta chains listed below, sequenced in a study of T cell clusters in autoimmune cytopenias. TRB was amplified from approximately 230 ng of peripheral blood genomic DNA per sample. TRB was amplified by touch-down multiplex PCR, primer pools A and B combined. For each CDR3 protein, TCRdb gives one entry from its re-call of the multiplex PCR reads, without DNA. The specimen's table records about 15,000 distinct CDR3 sequences. These sequences were also reported in another study, on T cell repertoires in aging, cancer and after chemotherapy.

The sequenced sample consisted of peripheral blood. The receptors here all came from a human donor in good health.

J is TRBJ2-7 and V is TRBV6-1; TCRdb's D call, TRBD2, is unchecked because there is no DNA. CDR3 length: 15 residues. Germline V lookup: CDR1 MNHNS, CDR2 SASEGT. The CDR3: CASSEGRGGRDEQYF.

The chain carries TRBV6-5 and TRBJ1-1; the TRBD1 assignment by TCRdb is unverifiable without DNA. The CDR3 is 12 amino acids. CDR1 MNHEY and CDR2 SVGAGI come from the germline V gene. This chain's CDR3 is CASSPDRAKAFF.

This sequence joins TRBV29-1 and TRBJ2-7; with no DNA, the TCRdb D assignment of TRBD2 cannot be verified. Germline CDR1 reads SQVTM; CDR2 reads ANQGSEA. CDR3 length: 13 amino acids. CDR3: CSVVLRASYEQYF.

V and J are TRBV11-2 and TRBJ1-1. The CDR3 is 12 residues long. Germline V gene lookup returns CDR1 SGHAT and CDR2 FQNNGV. The CDR3 spells CASSLRDSEAFF.

J is TRBJ1-2 and V is TRBV12-3 or TRBV12-4; lacking DNA, the TRBD1 call made by TCRdb goes unchecked. This CDR3 region has 14 residues. CDR3: CASSSGQGRRGYTF.

This clonotype is called medium-sized based on its frequency. The chain's CDR3 is CSVIGGTETQYF. The chain links TRBV29-1 to TRBJ2-5; there is no DNA to check the TCRdb D call of TRBD1. Germline-derived CDR1 and CDR2 are SQVTM and ANQGSEA. The CDR3 totals 12 residues.

The chain has TRBV27 and TRBJ2-3; the D call of TRBD2 rests on TCRdb alone, since no DNA is present to check it. Looked up from germline, CDR1 is MNHEY and CDR2 is SMNVEV (reference sequence). The CDR3 length is 13 residues. The CDR3 protein is CASSLHGTDTQYF.

This chain connects TRBV20-1 to TRBJ2-2; TCRdb's D call of TRBD2 is untestable without DNA. The CDR3 has 12 amino acids. CDR1 and CDR2 (germline): DFQATT, SNEGSKA (reference sequence). The CDR3 region is CASGRPGGELFF.